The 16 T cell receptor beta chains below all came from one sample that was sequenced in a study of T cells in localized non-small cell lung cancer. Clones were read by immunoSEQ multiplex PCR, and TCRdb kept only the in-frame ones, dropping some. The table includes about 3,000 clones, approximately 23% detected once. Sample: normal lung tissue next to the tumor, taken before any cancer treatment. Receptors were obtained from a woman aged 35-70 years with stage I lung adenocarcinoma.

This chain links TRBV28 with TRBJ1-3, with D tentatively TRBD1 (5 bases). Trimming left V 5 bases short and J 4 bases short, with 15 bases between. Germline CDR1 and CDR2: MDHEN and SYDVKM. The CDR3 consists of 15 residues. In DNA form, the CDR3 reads TGTGCCAGCAGTCCATTACAGGATCGGGGAAACACCATATATTTT. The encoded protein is CASSPLQDRGNTIYF.

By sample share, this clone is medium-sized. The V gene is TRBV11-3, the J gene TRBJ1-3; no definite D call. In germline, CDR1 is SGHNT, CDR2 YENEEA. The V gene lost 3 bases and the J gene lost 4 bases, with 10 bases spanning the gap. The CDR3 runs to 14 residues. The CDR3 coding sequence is TGTGCCAGCAGCTTCTTGACCGCCGGAAACACCATATATTTT. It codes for CASSFLTAGNTIYF.

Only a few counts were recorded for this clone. CDR3 sequence: CASSSAGEGDGTQYF. The CDR3 bases are TGTGCCAGCAGTTCAGCGGGAGAGGGAGACGGGACCCAGTACTTC. This chain uses TRBV28 with TRBJ2-5; 8 nucleotides align to TRBD2. Germline V CDR1 and CDR2: MDHEN, SYDVKM. V shed 4 bases, J shed 7 bases, and the junction held 11 bases outside the gene matches. The CDR3 contains 15 residues.

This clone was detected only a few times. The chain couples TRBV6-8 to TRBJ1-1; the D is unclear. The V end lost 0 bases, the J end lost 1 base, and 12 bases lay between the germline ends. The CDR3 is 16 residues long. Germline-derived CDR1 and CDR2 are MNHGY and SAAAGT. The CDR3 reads CASSYSPGRSNTEAFF. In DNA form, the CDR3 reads TGTGCCAGCAGTTACTCGCCGGGCAGGTCGAACACTGAAGCTTTCTTT.

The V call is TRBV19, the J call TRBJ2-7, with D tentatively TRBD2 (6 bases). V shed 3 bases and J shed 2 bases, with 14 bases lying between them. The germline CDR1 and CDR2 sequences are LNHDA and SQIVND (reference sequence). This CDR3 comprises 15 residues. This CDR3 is CASSIYGGGTYEQYF. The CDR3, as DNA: TGTGCCAGTAGTATTTATGGGGGAGGCACCTACGAGCAGTACTTC. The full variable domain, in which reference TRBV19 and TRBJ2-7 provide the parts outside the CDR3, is DGGITQSPKYLFRKEGQNVTLSCEQNLNHDAMYWYRQDPGQGLRLIYYSQIVNDFQKGDIAEGYSVSREKKESFPLTVTSAQKNPTAFYLCASSIYGGGTYEQYFGPGTRLTVT.

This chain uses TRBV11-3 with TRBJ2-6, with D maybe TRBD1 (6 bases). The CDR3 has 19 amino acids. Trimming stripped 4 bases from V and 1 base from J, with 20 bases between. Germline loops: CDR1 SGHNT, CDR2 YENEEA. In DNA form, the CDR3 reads TGTGCCAGCAGCTCGGACGGGACACGAACTTTATCTGGGGCCAACGTCCTGACTTTC. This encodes CASSSDGTRTLSGANVLTF.

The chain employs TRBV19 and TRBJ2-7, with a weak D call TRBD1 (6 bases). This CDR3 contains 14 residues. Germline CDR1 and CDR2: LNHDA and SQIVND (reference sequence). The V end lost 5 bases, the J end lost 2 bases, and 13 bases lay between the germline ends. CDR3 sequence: CASSLGQSTYEQYF. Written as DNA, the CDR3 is TGTGCCAGTAGTCTCGGACAGAGCACCTACGAGCAGTACTTC.

The CDR3 loop reads CASSPLQDSIYEQYF. The CDR3 coding sequence is TGTGCCAGCTCACCACTCCAGGACAGTATTTACGAGCAGTACTTC. The chain employs TRBV18 and TRBJ2-7; D is perhaps TRBD1 (6 bases). Trimming stripped 1 base from V and 4 bases from J, with 14 bases between. The CDR3 has 15 residues. The V gene's germline CDR1 is KGHSH and CDR2 LQKENI.

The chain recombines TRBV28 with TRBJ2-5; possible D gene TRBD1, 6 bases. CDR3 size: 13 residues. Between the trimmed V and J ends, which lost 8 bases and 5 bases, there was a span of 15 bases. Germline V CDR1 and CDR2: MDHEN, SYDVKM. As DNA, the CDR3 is TGTGCCAGCCGGCTCGGGACATTCGAGACCCAGTACTTC. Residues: CASRLGTFETQYF.

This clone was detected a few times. The CDR3: CASSLSAGDTQYF. CDR3 in DNA: TGTGCCAGCAGTCTCTCAGCGGGGGATACGCAGTATTTT. This rearrangement joins TRBV9 to TRBJ2-3, with TRBD2 identical over 7 bases. The CDR3 contains 13 residues. The V and J ends lost 5 bases and 6 bases, in that order; junction bases with no gene match: 6. Germline CDR1 is SGDLS and CDR2 is YYNGEE. The full variable domain, its missing parts supplied by reference TRBV9 and TRBJ2-3, is DSGVTQTPKHLITATGQRVTLRCSPRSGDLSVYWYQQSLDQGLQFLIQYYNGEERAKGNILERFSAQQFPDLHSELNLSSLELGDSALYFCASSLSAGDTQYFGPGTRLTVL.

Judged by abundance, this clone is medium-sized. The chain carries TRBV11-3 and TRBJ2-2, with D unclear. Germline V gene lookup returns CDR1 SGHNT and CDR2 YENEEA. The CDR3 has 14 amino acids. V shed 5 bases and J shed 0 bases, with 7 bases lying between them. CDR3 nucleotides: TGTGCCAGCAGCCAAGTAACGAACACCGGGGAGCTGTTTTTT. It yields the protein CASSQVTNTGELFF.

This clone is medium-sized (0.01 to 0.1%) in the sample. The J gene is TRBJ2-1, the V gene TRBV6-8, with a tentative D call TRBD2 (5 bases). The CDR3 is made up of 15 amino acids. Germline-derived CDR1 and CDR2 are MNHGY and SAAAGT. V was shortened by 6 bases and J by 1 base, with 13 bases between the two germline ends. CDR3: CASRRGMESYNEQFF. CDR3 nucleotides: TGTGCCAGCAGGAGAGGGATGGAGTCCTACAATGAGCAGTTCTTC.

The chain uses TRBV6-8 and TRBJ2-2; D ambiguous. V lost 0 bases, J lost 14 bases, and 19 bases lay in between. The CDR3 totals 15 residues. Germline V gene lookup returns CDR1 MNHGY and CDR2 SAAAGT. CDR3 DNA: TGTGCCAGCAGTTACTCGAATAGTTATACAAGGCCCCTGTTTTTT. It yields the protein CASSYSNSYTRPLFF.

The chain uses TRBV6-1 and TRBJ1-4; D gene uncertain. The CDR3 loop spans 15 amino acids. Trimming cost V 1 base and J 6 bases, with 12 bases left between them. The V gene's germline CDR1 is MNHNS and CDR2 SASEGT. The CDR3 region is CASSEGPHRDEKLFF. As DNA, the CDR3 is TGTGCCAGCAGTGAAGGGCCTCACCGGGATGAAAAACTGTTTTTT.

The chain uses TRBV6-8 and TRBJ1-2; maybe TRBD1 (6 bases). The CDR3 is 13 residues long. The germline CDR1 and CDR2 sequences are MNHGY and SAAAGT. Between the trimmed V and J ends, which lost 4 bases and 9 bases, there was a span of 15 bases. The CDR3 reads CASSSLSGVSYTF. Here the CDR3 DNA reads TGTGCCAGCAGTTCCCTATCAGGGGTTAGCTACACCTTC.

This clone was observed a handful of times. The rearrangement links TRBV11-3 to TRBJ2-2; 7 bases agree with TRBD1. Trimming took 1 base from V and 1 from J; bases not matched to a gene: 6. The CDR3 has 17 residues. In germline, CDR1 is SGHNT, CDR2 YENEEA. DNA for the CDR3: TGTGCCAGCAGCTTAGGGGGACAGAGCGTGAACACCGGGGAGCTGTTTTTT. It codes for CASSLGGQSVNTGELFF.